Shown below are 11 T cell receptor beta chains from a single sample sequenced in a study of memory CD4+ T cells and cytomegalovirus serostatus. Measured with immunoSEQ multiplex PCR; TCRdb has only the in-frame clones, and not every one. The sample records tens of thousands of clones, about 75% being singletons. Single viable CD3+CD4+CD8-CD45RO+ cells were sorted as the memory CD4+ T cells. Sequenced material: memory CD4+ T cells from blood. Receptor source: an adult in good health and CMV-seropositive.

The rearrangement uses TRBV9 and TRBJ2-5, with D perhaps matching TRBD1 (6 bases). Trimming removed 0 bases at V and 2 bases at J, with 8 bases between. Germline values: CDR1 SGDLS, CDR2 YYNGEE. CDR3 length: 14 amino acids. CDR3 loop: CASSVGTAQETQYF. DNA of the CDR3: TGTGCCAGCAGCGTAGGGACAGCACAAGAGACCCAGTACTTC.

The CDR3 nucleotides read TGCAGCGTTGAGTCCAGGGACCTCTACGAGCAGTACTTC. Encoded protein: CSVESRDLYEQYF. The rearrangement joins TRBV29-1 to TRBJ2-7, with D perhaps being TRBD1 or TRBD2 (5 bases each). V was shortened by 3 bases and J by 3 bases, with 12 bases between the two germline ends. Germline values: CDR1 SQVTM, CDR2 ANQGSEA. The CDR3 length is 13 residues.

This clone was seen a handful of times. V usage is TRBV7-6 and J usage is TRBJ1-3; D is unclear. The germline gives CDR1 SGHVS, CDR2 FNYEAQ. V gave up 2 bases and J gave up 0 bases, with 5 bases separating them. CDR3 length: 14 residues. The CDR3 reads CASSLSGSGNTIYF. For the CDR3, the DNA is TGTGCCAGCAGCTTATCAGGCTCTGGAAACACCATATATTTT.

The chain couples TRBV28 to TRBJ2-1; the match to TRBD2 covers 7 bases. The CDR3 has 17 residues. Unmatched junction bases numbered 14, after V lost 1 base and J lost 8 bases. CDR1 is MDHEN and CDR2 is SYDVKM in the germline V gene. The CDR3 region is CASSLSPRRGNLDEQFF. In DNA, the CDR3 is TGTGCCAGCAGTTTATCCCCCAGGCGGGGGAATTTAGATGAGCAGTTCTTC.

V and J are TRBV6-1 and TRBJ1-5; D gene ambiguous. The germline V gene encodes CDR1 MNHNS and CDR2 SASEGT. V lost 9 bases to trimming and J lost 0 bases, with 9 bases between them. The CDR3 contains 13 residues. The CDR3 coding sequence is TGTGCCAGTCAGGATTATAGCAATCAGCCCCAGCATTTT. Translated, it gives CASQDYSNQPQHF.

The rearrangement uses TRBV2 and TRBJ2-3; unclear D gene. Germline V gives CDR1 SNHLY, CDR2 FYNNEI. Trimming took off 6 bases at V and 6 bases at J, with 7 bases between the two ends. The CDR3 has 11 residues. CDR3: CASSYEDTQYF. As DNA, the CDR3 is TGTGCCAGCAGCTACGAGGATACGCAGTATTTT. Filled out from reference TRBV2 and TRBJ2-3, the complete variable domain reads EPEVTQTPSHQVTQMGQEVILRCVPISNHLYFYWYRQILGQKVEFLVSFYNNEISEKSEIFDDQFSVERPDGSNFTLKIRSTKLEDSAMYFCASSYEDTQYFGPGTRLTVL.

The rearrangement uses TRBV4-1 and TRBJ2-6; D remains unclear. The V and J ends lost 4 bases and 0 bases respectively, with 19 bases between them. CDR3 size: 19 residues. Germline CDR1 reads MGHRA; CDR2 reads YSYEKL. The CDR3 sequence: CASSPRPDGRHSGANVLTF. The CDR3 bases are TGCGCCAGCAGCCCAAGACCCGACGGCCGACACTCTGGGGCCAACGTCCTGACTTTC.

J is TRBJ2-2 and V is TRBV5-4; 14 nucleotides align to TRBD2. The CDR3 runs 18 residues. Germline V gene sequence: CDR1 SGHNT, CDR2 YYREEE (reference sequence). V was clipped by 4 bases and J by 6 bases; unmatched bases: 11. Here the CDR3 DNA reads TGTGCCAGCAGCCCACGACTAGCGGGGGGGCATGGGGCCGGGGAGCTGTTTTTT. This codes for CASSPRLAGGHGAGELFF.

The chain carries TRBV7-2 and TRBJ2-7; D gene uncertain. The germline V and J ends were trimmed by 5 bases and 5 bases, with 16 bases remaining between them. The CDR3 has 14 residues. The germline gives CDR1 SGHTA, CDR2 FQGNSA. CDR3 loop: CASSTGPFPHEQYF. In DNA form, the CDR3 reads TGTGCCAGCAGCACCGGACCATTTCCCCACGAGCAGTACTTC. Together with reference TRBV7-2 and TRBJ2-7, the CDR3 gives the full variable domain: GAGVSQSPSNKVTEKGKDVELRCDPISGHTALYWYRQSLGQGLEFLIYFQGNSAPDKSGLPSDRFSAERTGGSVSTLTIQRTQQEDSAVYLCASSTGPFPHEQYFGPGTRLTVT.

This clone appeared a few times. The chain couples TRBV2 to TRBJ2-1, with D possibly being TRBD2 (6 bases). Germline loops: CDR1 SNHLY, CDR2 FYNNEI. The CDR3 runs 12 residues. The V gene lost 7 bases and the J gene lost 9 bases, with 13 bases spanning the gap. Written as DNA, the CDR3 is TGTGCCAGCATCCCGGGGAGGAGTGAGCAGTTCTTC. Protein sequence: CASIPGRSEQFF. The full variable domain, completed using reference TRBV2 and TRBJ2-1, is EPEVTQTPSHQVTQMGQEVILRCVPISNHLYFYWYRQILGQKVEFLVSFYNNEISEKSEIFDDQFSVERPDGSNFTLKIRSTKLEDSAMYFCASIPGRSEQFFGPGTRLTVL.

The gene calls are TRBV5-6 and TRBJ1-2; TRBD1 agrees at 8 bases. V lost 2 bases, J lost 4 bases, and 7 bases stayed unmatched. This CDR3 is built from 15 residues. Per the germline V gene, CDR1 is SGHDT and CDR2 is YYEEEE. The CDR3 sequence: CASSLTGTGPYGYTF. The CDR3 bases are TGTGCCAGCAGCTTAACCGGGACAGGTCCCTATGGCTACACCTTC.